Listed below are T cell receptor beta chains from one sample, sequenced in a study of radiotherapy plus CTLA-4 blockade in lung cancer. Here immunoSEQ multiplex PCR was the method, and the copy in TCRdb shows in-frame clones only, minus some. The sample yields some 38,000 clones, about 70% seen once. The sample was peripheral blood, taken from a patient treated with radiotherapy plus ipilimumab. The receptor source for this set is a human donor with non-small cell lung cancer who had stable disease on radiotherapy plus ipilimumab. Each CDR3 is given with its conserved first and last residue. The order of the fields is clone size, V gene, J gene, D gene, CDR3 protein, CDR3 DNA. The D gene is left open where the match is weak. Part of the rows lack a size; the others show once, few, many or a class for expanded clones.

size: -; V: TRBV5-6; J: TRBJ2-1; D: -; CDR3: CASSRVGNEQFF; DNA: TGTGCCAGCAGCCGTGTGGGCAATGAGCAGTTCTTC
size: -; V: TRBV4-3; J: TRBJ1-4; D: -; CDR3: CASSPTTQRFEKLFF; DNA: TGCGCCAGCAGCCCCACAACCCAACGGTTTGAAAAACTGTTTTTT
size: -; V: TRBV9; J: TRBJ2-2; D: TRBD1; CDR3: CASSVQGANTGELFF; DNA: TGTGCCAGCAGCGTACAGGGGGCGAACACCGGGGAGCTGTTTTTT
size: -; V: TRBV5-1; J: TRBJ2-1; D: TRBD2; CDR3: CASSLGTHSGGAGEQFF; DNA: TGCGCCAGCAGCTTGGGAACCCATAGCGGGGGGGCCGGTGAGCAGTTCTTC
size: -; V: TRBV7-9; J: TRBJ1-2; D: TRBD1; CDR3: CASSAYLAGGPYGYTF; DNA: TGTGCCAGCAGCGCCTATCTGGCAGGGGGTCCCTATGGCTACACCTTC
size: once; V: TRBV7-2; J: TRBJ2-7; D: -; CDR3: CASSPTVPSYEQYF; DNA: TGTGCCAGCAGCCCGACAGTCCCCTCCTACGAGCAGTACTTC
size: -; V: TRBV4-1; J: TRBJ2-3; D: TRBD1; CDR3: CASSVRDSRTDTQYF; DNA: TGCGCCAGCAGCGTCCGGGACAGCCGCACAGATACGCAGTATTTT
size: -; V: TRBV6-5; J: TRBJ1-2; D: TRBD1; CDR3: CAVGTGLIYGYTF; DNA: TGTGCCGTCGGGACAGGACTTATCTATGGCTACACCTTC
size: once; V: TRBV10-3; J: TRBJ1-2; D: -; CDR3: CAISEATGLGRYGYTF; DNA: TGTGCCATCAGTGAGGCGACAGGCCTAGGGCGCTATGGCTACACCTTC
size: -; V: TRBV30; J: TRBJ1-1; D: -; CDR3: CAWSVGRMNTEAFF; DNA: TGTGCCTGGAGTGTGGGGCGGATGAACACTGAAGCTTTCTTT
size: -; V: TRBV19; J: TRBJ1-5; D: -; CDR3: CASSTTGDNQPQHF; DNA: TGTGCCAGTAGTACTACAGGAGACAATCAGCCCCAGCATTTT
size: -; V: TRBV10-3; J: TRBJ1-3; D: -; CDR3: CASLPGQSGNTIYF; DNA: TGTGCCAGCCTTCCCGGGCAGAGTGGAAACACCATATATTTT
size: -; V: TRBV19; J: TRBJ1-1; D: -; CDR3: CASSIAGSGAFF; DNA: TGTGCCAGTAGTATTGCGGGGAGTGGAGCTTTCTTT
size: -; V: TRBV30; J: TRBJ1-5; D: -; CDR3: CAWSTALDMFGQPQHF; DNA: TGTGCCTGGAGTACCGCCCTGGACATGTTTGGGCAGCCCCAGCATTTT
size: -; V: TRBV19; J: TRBJ2-7; D: TRBD1; CDR3: CASSMQPGGSYEQYF; DNA: TGTGCCAGTAGTATGCAACCAGGGGGCTCCTACGAGCAGTACTTC
size: -; V: TRBV19; J: TRBJ1-2; D: TRBD1; CDR3: CASSIRQTGYGYTF; DNA: TGTGCCAGTAGTATTCGGCAGACAGGGTATGGCTACACCTTC
size: few; V: TRBV10-1; J: TRBJ1-6; D: -; CDR3: CASSDRNSPLHF; DNA: TGCGCCAGCAGCGACAGAAATTCACCCCTCCACTTT
size: -; V: TRBV7-9; J: TRBJ1-6; D: TRBD1; CDR3: CASTEDRGLRSPLHF; DNA: TGTGCCAGCACCGAGGACAGGGGCCTTCGTTCACCCCTCCACTTT
size: -; V: TRBV5-1; J: TRBJ2-3; D: TRBD1; CDR3: CASSKQGSSTDTQYF; DNA: TGCGCCAGCAGTAAACAGGGGAGTAGCACAGATACGCAGTATTTT
size: -; V: TRBV10-1; J: TRBJ2-6; D: -; CDR3: CASSPNQVSGANVLTF; DNA: TGCGCCAGCAGTCCGAATCAGGTCTCTGGGGCCAACGTCCTGACTTTC
size: few; V: TRBV7-7; J: TRBJ2-3; D: -; CDR3: CASSPSPGGTDTQYF; DNA: TGTGCCAGCAGCCCTAGCCCAGGGGGCACAGATACGCAGTATTTT
size: few; V: TRBV5-1; J: TRBJ1-5; D: -; CDR3: CAIQHRGRQGHNQPQHF; DNA: TGCGCCATCCAGCACCGCGGACGGCAGGGGCATAATCAGCCCCAGCATTTT
size: few; V: TRBV27; J: TRBJ1-2; D: -; CDR3: CASSRGRTEGGYTF; DNA: TGTGCCAGCAGTCGCGGACGAACCGAGGGTGGCTACACCTTC
size: few; V: TRBV6-1; J: TRBJ1-1; D: -; CDR3: CASSEAAWGTGTEAFF; DNA: TGTGCCAGCAGTGAAGCTGCGTGGGGGACTGGGACTGAAGCTTTCTTT
size: -; V: TRBV7-8; J: TRBJ1-5; D: TRBD1; CDR3: CASSPRQGPQPQHF; DNA: TGTGCCAGCAGCCCCAGACAGGGCCCTCAGCCCCAGCATTTT
size: -; V: TRBV28; J: TRBJ1-4; D: -; CDR3: CASSLAATNEKLFF; DNA: TGTGCCAGCAGTTTGGCGGCAACTAATGAAAAACTGTTTTTT
size: -; V: TRBV4-3; J: TRBJ1-3; D: -; CDR3: CASSPRDRGNTIYF; DNA: TGCGCCAGCAGCCCCCGGGACCGAGGAAACACCATATATTTT
size: -; V: TRBV23-1; J: TRBJ2-4; D: TRBD2; CDR3: CASSRPLAGRDIQYF; DNA: TGCGCCAGCAGTCGCCCACTAGCGGGGCGGGACATTCAGTACTTC
size: -; V: TRBV7-9; J: TRBJ1-1; D: -; CDR3: CASSLGRGPTGAEAFF; DNA: TGTGCCAGCAGCTTAGGCAGGGGCCCTACCGGGGCTGAAGCTTTCTTT
size: -; V: TRBV7-2; J: TRBJ1-6; D: -; CDR3: CASSGVNNSPLHF; DNA: TGTGCCAGCAGCGGGGTAAATAATTCACCCCTCCACTTT
size: -; V: TRBV7-2; J: TRBJ1-6; D: -; CDR3: CASSSDPGGISPLHF; DNA: TGTGCCAGCAGCTCCGACCCCGGGGGGATCTCACCCCTCCACTTT
size: -; V: TRBV7-9; J: TRBJ1-4; D: TRBD1; CDR3: CASSRRTDRGNEKLFF; DNA: TGTGCCAGCAGCAGGAGAACCGACAGGGGAAATGAAAAACTGTTTTTT
size: -; V: TRBV11-2; J: TRBJ1-5; D: -; CDR3: CASSLGAAPNQPQHF; DNA: TGTGCCAGCAGCTTAGGGGCTGCCCCCAATCAGCCCCAGCATTTT
size: -; V: TRBV29-1; J: TRBJ1-5; D: -; CDR3: CSVGSDATQPQHF; DNA: TGCAGCGTTGGTTCGGACGCAACTCAGCCCCAGCATTTT
size: -; V: TRBV10-2; J: TRBJ2-3; D: -; CDR3: CASSQAASTDTQYF; DNA: TGCGCCAGCAGCCAAGCGGCGAGTACAGATACGCAGTATTTT
size: -; V: TRBV6-6; J: TRBJ1-6; D: TRBD1; CDR3: CASSFRDRNSPLHF; DNA: TGTGCCAGCAGCTTCCGGGACAGAAATTCACCCCTCCACTTT
size: -; V: TRBV18; J: TRBJ2-1; D: -; CDR3: CASSPRRVDNEQFF; DNA: TGTGCCAGCTCACCGAGGCGGGTAGACAATGAGCAGTTCTTC
size: once; V: TRBV29-1; J: TRBJ2-1; D: -; CDR3: CSVEVGYKDEQFF; DNA: TGCAGCGTTGAGGTGGGCTATAAGGATGAGCAGTTCTTC
size: -; V: TRBV5-1; J: TRBJ2-4; D: TRBD2; CDR3: CASSFRTSGGSALAKNIQYF; DNA: TGCGCCAGCAGCTTCCGGACTAGCGGGGGGTCTGCACTAGCCAAAAACATTCAGTACTTC
size: -; V: TRBV6-1; J: TRBJ1-2; D: -; CDR3: CASSLDIVKGYTF; DNA: TGTGCCAGCAGCCTCGACATTGTTAAGGGCTACACCTTC
size: -; V: TRBV5-1; J: TRBJ2-3; D: TRBD1; CDR3: CASFDRDRDMWTDTQYF; DNA: TGCGCCAGCTTCGATCGGGACAGGGACATGTGGACAGATACGCAGTATTTT
size: -; V: TRBV11-2; J: TRBJ1-3; D: -; CDR3: CASSPWRGGGNTIYF; DNA: TGTGCCAGCAGCCCCTGGAGAGGGGGAGGGAACACCATATATTTT
size: once; V: TRBV4-1; J: TRBJ2-7; D: -; CDR3: CASSQDQQSSELSYEQYF; DNA: TGCGCCAGCAGCCAAGATCAACAATCTAGCGAACTCTCCTACGAGCAGTACTTC
size: -; V: TRBV11-2; J: TRBJ1-1; D: -; CDR3: CASSPGPPAVAFF; DNA: TGTGCCAGCAGCCCCGGGCCCCCGGCTGTGGCTTTCTTT
size: once; V: TRBV4-3; J: TRBJ2-6; D: -; CDR3: CASSPAQVASGANVLTF; DNA: TGCGCCAGCAGCCCGGCACAGGTCGCTTCGGGGGCCAACGTCCTGACTTTC
size: few; V: TRBV4-2; J: TRBJ2-5; D: TRBD1; CDR3: CASSQGPGQQETQYF; DNA: TGTGCCAGCAGCCAAGGACCGGGACAGCAAGAGACCCAGTACTTC
size: -; V: TRBV9; J: TRBJ1-3; D: -; CDR3: CASSVDGGLGNTIYF; DNA: TGTGCCAGCAGCGTAGATGGGGGGCTTGGAAACACCATATATTTT
size: -; V: TRBV2; J: TRBJ2-5; D: TRBD2; CDR3: CASSERLAGETQYF; DNA: TGTGCCAGCAGTGAAAGACTAGCGGGGGAGACCCAGTACTTC
size: few; V: TRBV6-6; J: TRBJ2-7; D: -; CDR3: CASSSGIYEQYF; DNA: TGTGCCAGCAGTTCAGGGATCTACGAGCAGTACTTC
size: -; V: TRBV29-1; J: TRBJ1-5; D: -; CDR3: CSVGSGHNQPQHF; DNA: TGCAGCGTTGGGTCAGGCCACAATCAGCCCCAGCATTTT